This T cell receptor beta chain was retrieved from a study of T cell responses to AZD1222 COVID-19 vaccine. Study conclusions and caveats: Among those given AZD1222, only five or six were seropositive at baseline. Per reports, nearly half of all spike-specific TCRs target regions that are unmutated in variants. Distributed over spike, vaccine-associated CD4 TCRs predominated at 160-218 and 743-854.

Sequenced by immunoSEQ multiplex PCR; TCRdb stores in-frame clones only, minus some. Of more than 100,000 clones in the sample, approximately 88% were seen once. This clone was recorded once. The antigen is not known. This TCR derives from an adult in good health. The sequenced sample was peripheral blood, obtained on day 0 of AZD1222 vaccination.

The CDR3 reads CASSQFAGNTQYF. CDR3 nucleotide sequence: TGCGCCAGCAGCCAATTTGCGGGGAATACGCAGTATTTT. The chain links TRBV4-1 to TRBJ2-3; possible D gene TRBD2, 6 bases. Germline V gives CDR1 MGHRA, CDR2 YSYEKL. The V end lost 2 bases, the J end lost 7 bases, and 10 bases lay between the germline ends. The CDR3 covers 13 residues.